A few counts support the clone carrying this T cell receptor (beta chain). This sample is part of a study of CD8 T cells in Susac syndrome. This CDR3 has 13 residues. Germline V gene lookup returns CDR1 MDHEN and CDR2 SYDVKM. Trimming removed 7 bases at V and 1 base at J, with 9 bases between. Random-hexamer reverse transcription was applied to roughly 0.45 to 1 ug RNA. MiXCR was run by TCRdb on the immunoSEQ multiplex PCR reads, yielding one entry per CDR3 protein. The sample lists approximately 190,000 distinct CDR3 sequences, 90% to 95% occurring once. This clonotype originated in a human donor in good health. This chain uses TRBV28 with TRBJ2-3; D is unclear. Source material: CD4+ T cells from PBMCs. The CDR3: CASTRGGTDTQYF. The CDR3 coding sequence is TGTGCCAGCACTCGAGGAGGCACAGATACGCAGTATTTT.